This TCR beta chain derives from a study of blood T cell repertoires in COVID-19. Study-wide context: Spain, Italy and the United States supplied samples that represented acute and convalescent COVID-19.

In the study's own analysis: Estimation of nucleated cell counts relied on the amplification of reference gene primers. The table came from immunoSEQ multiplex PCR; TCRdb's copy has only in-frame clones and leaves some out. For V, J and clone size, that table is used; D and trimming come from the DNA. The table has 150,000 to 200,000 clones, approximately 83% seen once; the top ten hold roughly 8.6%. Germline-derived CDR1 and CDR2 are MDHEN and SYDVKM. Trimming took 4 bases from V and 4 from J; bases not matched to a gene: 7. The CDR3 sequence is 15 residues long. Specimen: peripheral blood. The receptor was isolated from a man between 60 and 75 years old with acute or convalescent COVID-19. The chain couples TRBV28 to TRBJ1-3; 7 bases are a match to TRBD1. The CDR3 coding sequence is TGTGCCAGCAGTTATTCGACAGGGAAAGGAAACACCATATATTTT. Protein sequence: CASSYSTGKGNTIYF.